This T cell receptor (beta chain) was retrieved from a study of blood T cells in healthy people across ages. Study-level findings and limits: More naive CD4+ cells and higher diversity were found in long-lived than in aged donors.

In the case of this clonotype: Its antigen is still unknown.

With a J-beta primer mix and a sample-barcoded 5' primer, a second PCR ran about 7 to 11 cycles. Via MiXCR, TCRdb re-called the 5' RACE reads, giving one row per CDR3 protein. The sample holds approximately 760,000 distinct CDR3 sequences, 20% to 25% seen once. With 6 bases clipped from V and 3 bases from J, the junction kept 7 bases outside the gene matches. The CDR3 consists of 15 residues. The germline CDR1 and CDR2 sequences are SEHNR and FQNEAQ (reference sequence). These data were also reused for a study on T cells of mothers and their children. This second report adds: A slight, non-significant increase in overlap was found for related mother-child pairs relative to unrelated pairs.

The sequence was collected from a boy aged 5 to 17 in good health. The V and J genes are TRBV7-9 and TRBJ2-2; 7 bases are shared with TRBD1. The sequencing input was blood. The CDR3 sequence: CASRTGTAYTGELFF. CDR3 coding DNA: TGTGCCAGCAGAACCGGGACAGCTTACACCGGGGAGCTGTTTTTT.